This entry features one T cell receptor beta chain sequence. This record belongs to a study of shared clonotypes between healthy human individuals. In the naive CD8 group, cells lacked CD45RO and were positively selected for CCR7, so terminally differentiated effector memory CD45RA+ cells were left out. This CDR3 comprises 13 residues. Germline CDR1 is SGHNT and CDR2 is YYREEE (reference sequence). V lost 4 bases and J 3 bases, leaving 9 bases between the germline ends. Each cell subset's genomic DNA was divided evenly among several immunoSEQ plates. Per the study methods: Junction-only immunoSEQ data arrived without quality scores, meaning filtering differed. Only in-frame clones appear in the TCRdb table, and some are missing; sequencing was by immunoSEQ multiplex PCR. The V and J calls and the clone size are those of that table, but D and trimming were determined from the DNA. The sample shows around 1.9 million clones, around 95% of them seen only once.

This clonotype was obtained from a man aged 18 to 35 in good health. Some clones in this sample may be carry-over from other donors' samples. V gene TRBV5-4 combines with J gene TRBJ2-3; D perhaps matches TRBD2 (5 bases). The specimen was naive CD8+ T cells from PBMCs. The CDR3 sequence: CASSGLLTDTQYF. The CDR3 coding sequence is TGTGCCAGCAGCGGACTCCTAACAGATACGCAGTATTTT.